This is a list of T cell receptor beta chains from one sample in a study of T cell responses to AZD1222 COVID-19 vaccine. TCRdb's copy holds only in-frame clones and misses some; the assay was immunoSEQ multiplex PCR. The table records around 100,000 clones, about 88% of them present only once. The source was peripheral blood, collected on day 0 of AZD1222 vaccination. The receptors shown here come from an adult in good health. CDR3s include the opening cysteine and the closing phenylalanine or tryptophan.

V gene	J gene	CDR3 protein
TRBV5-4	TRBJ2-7	CASSRRTGGDEQYF
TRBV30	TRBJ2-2	CAWSVVLAEPSSTGELFF
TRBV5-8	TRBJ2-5	CASSLGLAGTETQYF
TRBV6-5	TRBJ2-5	CASRRQVVQETQYF
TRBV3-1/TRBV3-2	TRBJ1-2	CASSQDEQVYGYTF
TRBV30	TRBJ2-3	CAWSVGHLTSTDTQYF
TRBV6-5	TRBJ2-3	CASILGGQAGTQYF
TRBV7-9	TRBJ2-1	CASSPRGGSRYNEQFF
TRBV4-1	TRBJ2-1	CASSLQRDYYNEQFF
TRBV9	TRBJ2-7	CASSVGTSGRGDEQYF
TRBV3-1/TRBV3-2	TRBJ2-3	CASSKTGPGFSTDTQYF
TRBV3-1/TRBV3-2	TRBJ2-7	CASSQDQWGPLYEQYF
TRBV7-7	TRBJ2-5	CASSITGAPETQYF
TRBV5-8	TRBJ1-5	CASSLAGRGLNQPQHF